Following are 6 T cell receptor beta chains from one sample sequenced in a study of blood T cell repertoires in COVID-19 (dated by TCRdb to the early 2020s). Libraries were built with the immunoSEQ multiplex PCR assay. The clones in this table, taken by TCRdb from immuneACCESS, are in-frame only. Not every clone is retained; where verified, under half of the shortfall comes from an unresolved V gene, and the cause of the rest is unknown. Here the sample has roughly 250,000 clones; 85% to 90% occur a single time. The top ten clonotypes cover 2.4% of the sample. The material sequenced was PBMCs or T cells enriched from blood (not recorded which). These receptors all stem from a woman aged 18-30 years who had recovered from COVID-19.

This chain links TRBV6-1 with TRBJ1-2, with 7 bases that match TRBD1. The CDR3 contains 15 residues. The junction had 7 bases not matched to a gene; V was cut back by 2 bases and J by 4 bases. CDR1 is MNHNS and CDR2 is SASEGT in the germline V gene. The chain's CDR3 is CASSELRTGAYGYTF. The CDR3 bases are TGTGCCAGCAGTGAATTGAGGACAGGCGCCTATGGCTACACCTTC.

This clone has a single count. The J gene is TRBJ2-7, the V gene TRBV10-2, with D possibly TRBD1 on 7 matching bases. The CDR3 runs to 14 residues. Per germline, CDR1 WSHSY and CDR2 SAAADI. Trimming took off 4 bases at V and 5 bases at J, with 15 bases between the two ends. This CDR3 reads CASSVGGGHDEQYF. The CDR3 DNA reads as TGCGCCAGCAGTGTAGGAGGGGGCCATGACGAGCAGTACTTC.

The chain joins TRBV24-1 to TRBJ2-6; TRBD1 matches 9 bases. CDR3 length equals 16 residues. Germline V gene lookup returns CDR1 KGHDR and CDR2 SFDVKD. The J segment lost 3 bases and the V segment lost 3 bases, leaving 2 bases of the junction unmatched. The CDR3 region is CATSDRTGVGANVLTF. As DNA, the CDR3 is TGTGCCACCAGTGATCGGACAGGGGTTGGGGCCAACGTCCTGACTTTC.

The chain joins TRBV9 to TRBJ1-2; 9 bases agree with TRBD1. V lost 1 base and J lost 7; bases outside the gene matches: 11. The CDR3 runs to 16 residues. The germline gives CDR1 SGDLS, CDR2 YYNGEE. The CDR3, as DNA: TGTGCCAGCAGCGTAACCGGGACAGGGAGAGTATTTGGCTACACCTTC. Protein product: CASSVTGTGRVFGYTF.

V and J are TRBV5-1 and TRBJ2-3; the match to TRBD1 covers 9 bases. Germline loops: CDR1 SGHRS, CDR2 YFSETQ. Losses at the gene ends were 2 bases for V and 2 bases for J; bases not matched to a gene: 3. The CDR3 length is 15 residues. In nucleotides, the CDR3 is TGCGCCAGCAGCTTTCGACAGGGGGTCACAGATACGCAGTATTTT. It is translated as CASSFRQGVTDTQYF.

This clone was seen only a few times. The chain links TRBV6-5 to TRBJ2-5, with TRBD2 matching over 9 bases. The trim removed 6 bases at V and 5 bases at J, leaving 4 bases unmatched. This CDR3 is 13 amino acids long. Germline V CDR1 and CDR2: MNHEY, SVGAGI. Here the CDR3 reads CASRRGGAETQYF. Here the CDR3 DNA reads TGTGCCAGCAGACGCGGGGGGGCGGAGACCCAGTACTTC.